This paragraph covers one T cell receptor (beta chain) sequence. The antigen is not known. The sample comes from a study of T-cell reconstitution after alpha-beta-depleted transplantation in children. Findings of the study overall: Where some patients showed high TCRbeta diversity at day 60, it came from recipient T cells and thymic progenitors that had survived. Counts and diversity of T cells one year after transplant came mostly from newly produced T cells. About two months after transplant, alpha-beta T cells reportedly came from several hundred expanded graft clones.

The V end lost 0 bases, the J end lost 7 bases, and 22 bases lay between the germline ends. CDR3 length: 18 residues. Germline CDR1 reads ENHRY; CDR2 reads SYGVKD. Library preparation (for TCRbeta) was performed with unique molecular identifiers. TCRdb redid the calling of the PCR reads with MiXCR, one entry per CDR3 protein. Seen here are some 840,000 distinct CDR3 sequences, under 20% observed once, and the top ten hold 5%. The V and J genes are TRBV10-3 and TRBJ2-1; perhaps TRBD2 as D (6 bases). The source of this sequence is a male patient younger than 18 who had a stem cell transplant for acute lymphoblastic leukemia, so the T cells may come from the graft donor. The material sequenced was PBMCs, mostly from graft donor cells, taken 360 days after TCRalphabeta/CD19-depleted stem cell transplant. The DNA of the CDR3 is TGTGCCATCAGTGAGTCGATTAAAGGGGCGGGGAAACCGAATGAGCAGTTCTTC. This gives the protein CAISESIKGAGKPNEQFF.